One and the same sample provided the 25 T cell receptor beta chains below, sequenced in a study of T cells in Graves' hyperthyroidism and ophthalmopathy. Amplified regions were TCR beta CDR3 sequences from RNA transcripts. Researchers ran a first-round RT-PCR on the TCR CDR3 using the HTBI primer set. In TCRdb, the multiplex PCR reads were re-called with MiXCR into one record per CDR3 protein. The sample has around 400,000 distinct CDR3 sequences, roughly 14% seen once. The sequencing sample was made of blood. The receptor set was obtained from a woman between 18 and 30 years old with Graves' hyperthyroidism that later progressed to Graves' ophthalmopathy.

This clonotype was counted at least ten times. The J gene is TRBJ1-1, the V gene TRBV27, with D unclear. Trimming took off 1 base at V and 5 bases at J, with 14 bases between the two ends. The CDR3 length is 15 residues. Germline CDR1 is MNHEY and CDR2 is SMNVEV (reference sequence). In DNA, the CDR3 is TGTGCCAGCAGTTTATTGGTGGGATACAAAACTGAAGCTTTCTTT. It is translated as CASSLLVGYKTEAFF.

The V and J genes are TRBV5-1 and TRBJ2-3; weak D call: TRBD2 (6 bases). The CDR3 consists of 14 residues. From germline, CDR1 is SGHRS and CDR2 YFSETQ. The V end was cut by 7 bases, the J end by 2 bases, with 14 bases between. CDR3 loop: CASAWREITDTQYF. CDR3 coding DNA: TGCGCCAGCGCCTGGCGGGAAATCACAGATACGCAGTATTTT. Complete variable domain (other parts from reference TRBV5-1 and TRBJ2-3): KAGVTQTPRYLIKTRGQQVTLSCSPISGHRSVSWYQQTPGQGLQFLFEYFSETQRNKGNFPGRFSGRQFSNSRSEMNVSTLELGDSALYLCASAWREITDTQYFGPGTRLTVL.

A remark on this clonotype: This sequence may be a read error, since a much larger clone differs from it by one base. This chain connects TRBV18 to TRBJ2-3; weak D call: TRBD2 (6 bases). CDR1 KGHSH and CDR2 LQKENI come from the germline V gene. The length of the CDR3 is 14 residues. The CDR3 sequence: CVSSQGLNTDTQYF. The DNA for the CDR3 is TGTGTCAGCTCGCAGGGACTGAACACAGATACGCAGTATTTT.

This chain connects TRBV5-1 to TRBJ2-7; 8 bases are a match to TRBD1. The germline CDR1 and CDR2 sequences are SGHRS and YFSETQ. V gave up 7 bases and J gave up 4 bases; unmatched junction bases: 7. This CDR3 comprises 13 residues. The CDR3, as DNA: TGCGCCAGCCGAGGACAGGGAAGGTACGAGCAGTACTTC. It translates to CASRGQGRYEQYF.

This sequence joins TRBV6-1 and TRBJ2-7; TRBD2 matches 8 bases. The CDR3 sequence is 15 residues long. The J segment lost 4 bases and the V segment lost 6 bases, leaving 11 bases of the junction unmatched. Germline V lookup: CDR1 MNHNS, CDR2 SASEGT. CDR3 DNA sequence: TGTGCCAGCAGCCCCCGGGGGGGAGGACCGTACGAGCAGTACTTC. As protein: CASSPRGGGPYEQYF.

There are many counts of this clonotype. The V call is TRBV20-1, the J call TRBJ2-1, with 12 bases matching TRBD2. This CDR3 comprises 17 residues. J lost 0 bases, V lost 6 bases, and 9 bases had no gene match. Germline-derived CDR1 and CDR2 are DFQATT and SNEGSKA (reference sequence). CDR3 region: CSATTSGRTGSYNEQFF. CDR3 nucleotide sequence: TGCAGTGCCACGACTAGCGGGAGAACGGGCTCCTACAATGAGCAGTTCTTC.

This clonotype showed up many times. J is TRBJ2-7 and V is TRBV7-9; D possibly matches TRBD1 or TRBD2 (5 bases each). This CDR3 region has 16 residues. Germline CDR1 reads SEHNR; CDR2 reads FQNEAQ (reference sequence). The ends were cut back, 1 base at V and 5 bases at J, with 18 bases in the middle. CDR3 sequence: CASSLGLGTRDDEQYF. In nucleotides, the CDR3 is TGTGCCAGCAGCTTAGGATTGGGGACCCGAGACGACGAGCAGTACTTC.

This clonotype came up a few times. The rearrangement joins TRBV4-1 to TRBJ2-3; 11 positions match TRBD2. The CDR3 loop spans 16 amino acids. V trimming: 2 bases; J trimming: 0 bases; junction bases outside the gene matches: 1. The V gene's germline CDR1 is MGHRA and CDR2 YSYEKL. The chain's CDR3 is CASSQRTSGSTDTQYF. The CDR3 coding sequence is TGCGCCAGCAGCCAACGGACTAGCGGGAGCACAGATACGCAGTATTTT.

At least ten counts were recorded for this clonotype. The chain carries TRBV5-1 and TRBJ2-1; D unclear. Between the trimmed V and J ends, which lost 0 bases and 6 bases, there was a span of 25 bases. Germline V gene lookup returns CDR1 SGHRS and CDR2 YFSETQ. The CDR3 covers 19 residues. In nucleotides, the CDR3 is TGCGCCAGCAGCTTGGCCCCTAACCAGAGATTGAGAGTCCTCAATGAGCAGTTCTTC. It yields the protein CASSLAPNQRLRVLNEQFF.

This clonotype was seen many times. This chain joins TRBV18 and TRBJ2-3; 9 bases are shared with TRBD1. V lost 3 bases and J lost 6; bases outside the gene matches: 10. Germline CDR1 is KGHSH and CDR2 is LQKENI. CDR3 length equals 16 residues. CDR3 region: CASSPPGQGFLDTQYF. CDR3 bases: TGTGCCAGCTCACCGCCGGGACAGGGATTCTTGGATACGCAGTATTTT.

At least ten counts were recorded for this clonotype. The DNA of the CDR3 is TGCAGTGCTCTCCGGGACAGGGGTAATCAGCCCCAGCATTTT. Protein product: CSALRDRGNQPQHF. The genes are TRBV20-1 and TRBJ1-5, with 10 bases that match TRBD1. Trimming took 5 bases from V and 4 from J; bases not matched to a gene: 5. Germline CDR1 and CDR2: DFQATT and SNEGSKA (reference sequence). The CDR3 contains 14 residues.

V usage is TRBV6-1 and J usage is TRBJ1-1; no clear D gene. This CDR3 has 14 amino acids. V dropped 2 bases and J dropped 5 bases, with 12 bases sitting between them. Germline values: CDR1 MNHNS, CDR2 SASEGT. The CDR3 nucleotides are TGTGCCAGCAGTGAAAATGGCCCACAGACTGAAGCTTTCTTT. Translated: CASSENGPQTEAFF.

This clonotype was detected a few times. This chain joins TRBV28 and TRBJ2-2; perhaps D is TRBD1 or TRBD2 (6 bases each). Germline V gives CDR1 MDHEN, CDR2 SYDVKM. With 6 bases removed from V and 6 bases from J, the gap between germline ends came to 14 bases. The CDR3 is 14 residues long. In DNA, the CDR3 is TGTGCCAGCAGCCCCCACAGGGAGGCCGGGGAGCTGTTTTTT. Amino acid sequence: CASSPHREAGELFF.

This clonotype came up many times. V is TRBV28 and J is TRBJ2-1, with D maybe TRBD1 (6 bases). Per germline, CDR1 MDHEN and CDR2 SYDVKM. V lost 5 bases and J 2 bases, leaving 13 bases between the germline ends. CDR3 length: 15 residues. For the CDR3, the DNA is TGTGCCAGCAGTCTAAACAGGGTGGCCTACAATGAGCAGTTCTTC. Translated: CASSLNRVAYNEQFF.

In this sample, this clonotype turned up many times. The chain combines TRBV7-7 with TRBJ2-1; 8 bases agree with TRBD2. In germline, CDR1 is SSHAT, CDR2 FNYEAQ (reference sequence). This CDR3 is 11 amino acids long. In DNA, the CDR3 is TGTGCTAGCGGGAACCGCGGTGAGCAGTTCTTC. It is translated as CASGNRGEQFF.

This clonotype was recorded many times. The chain employs TRBV3-1 and TRBJ2-1, with unresolved D. The CDR3 length is 13 residues. Germline loops: CDR1 LGHDT, CDR2 YNNKEL (reference sequence). Between the trimmed V and J ends, which lost 0 bases and 7 bases, there was a span of 7 bases. The CDR3 sequence is CASSQDARNEQFF. The CDR3, as DNA: TGTGCCAGCAGCCAAGATGCCAGGAATGAGCAGTTCTTC.

A few counts support this clonotype. This chain joins TRBV30 and TRBJ1-4; possibly TRBD1 for D (6 bases). This CDR3 has 16 amino acids. Germline V gene lookup returns CDR1 GTSNPN and CDR2 SVGIG (reference sequence). V lost 1 base, J lost 3 bases, and 15 bases lay in between. The CDR3 sequence is CAWSEARRTANEKLFF. The CDR3 DNA reads as TGTGCCTGGAGTGAGGCAAGGAGGACAGCTAATGAAAAACTGTTTTTT. The full variable domain, in which reference TRBV30 and TRBJ1-4 provide the parts outside the CDR3, is SQTIHQWPATLVQPVGSPLSLECTVEGTSNPNLYWYRQAAGRGLQLLFYSVGIGQISSEVPQNLSASRPQDRQFILSSKKLLLSDSGFYLCAWSEARRTANEKLFFGSGTQLSVL.

This clonotype showed up just once. The CDR3 sequence is CSARVARRGGGELFF. CDR3 nucleotides: TGCAGTGCTAGAGTGGCTCGCAGGGGGGGCGGGGAGCTGTTTTTT. The rearrangement joins TRBV20-1 to TRBJ2-2; the D gene could be TRBD1 or TRBD2 (7 bases each). The CDR3 sequence is 15 residues long. CDR1 is DFQATT, CDR2 SNEGSKA, per germline (reference sequence). With 1 base removed from V and 7 bases from J, the gap between germline ends came to 16 bases.

Only a few counts were recorded for this clonotype. The chain uses TRBV5-1 and TRBJ2-7; 7 nucleotides line up with TRBD1. With 4 bases clipped from V and 0 bases from J, the junction kept 4 bases outside the gene matches. Germline CDR1 is SGHRS and CDR2 is YFSETQ. CDR3 length: 14 residues. CDR3 DNA sequence: TGCGCCAGCAGCACGGGACAGCACTCCTACGAGCAGTACTTC. It is translated as CASSTGQHSYEQYF. The full variable domain, completed using reference TRBV5-1 and TRBJ2-7, is KAGVTQTPRYLIKTRGQQVTLSCSPISGHRSVSWYQQTPGQGLQFLFEYFSETQRNKGNFPGRFSGRQFSNSRSEMNVSTLELGDSALYLCASSTGQHSYEQYFGPGTRLTVT.

This clonotype was found many times. The chain employs TRBV7-3 and TRBJ2-1; D is possibly TRBD2 (6 bases). V lost 4 bases and J lost 4, with 14 bases in between. The CDR3 extends over 15 amino acids. The germline V gene encodes CDR1 SGHTA and CDR2 FQGTGA. In DNA, the CDR3 is TGTGCCAGCAGCTCTCAGAGCGGGTTGTACAATGAGCAGTTCTTC. This gives the protein CASSSQSGLYNEQFF.

This clonotype was recorded a few times. The genes are TRBV28 and TRBJ2-2; D gene uncertain. The germline CDR1 and CDR2 sequences are MDHEN and SYDVKM. V dropped 6 bases and J dropped 0 bases, with 14 bases sitting between them. The CDR3 runs to 16 residues. CDR3 in DNA: TGTGCCAGCAGCACAGTGGACCCCGCGAACACCGGGGAGCTGTTTTTT. It yields the protein CASSTVDPANTGELFF.

On this clonotype itself: One base away lies a much larger clone, so this may be a sequencing read error. The rearrangement links TRBV20-1 to TRBJ2-1; 7 bases match TRBD2. The J call may be wrong; the DNA end is better matched by TRBJ2-7. Looked up from germline, CDR1 is DFQATT and CDR2 is SNEGSKA (reference sequence). The CDR3 is 17 amino acids. CDR3 DNA sequence: TGCAGTGCTATAATAGCGGGCGAGACCCTCTCCTACAATGAGCAGTACTTC. Translating gives CSAIIAGETLSYNEQYF.

This clonotype was picked up many times. V usage is TRBV12-3 or TRBV12-4 and J usage is TRBJ2-1; 14 positions agree with TRBD2. The length of the CDR3 is 15 residues. V shed 6 bases and J 7 bases; nucleotides not matched to a gene: 5. The CDR3 loop reads CASRTSGRATNEQFF. The CDR3 bases are TGTGCCAGCAGGACTAGCGGGAGGGCCACGAATGAGCAGTTCTTC.

Worth noting for this clonotype: A much larger clone lies a single base off, so this may be a read error. V and J are TRBV7-7 and TRBJ2-1; D is ambiguous. The CDR3 has 13 amino acids. Germline CDR1 is SSHAT and CDR2 is FNYEAQ (reference sequence). CDR3 in amino acids: CASSLEVVGERFF. Here the CDR3 DNA reads TGTGCTAGCAGCTTAGAGGTAGTTGGTGAGCGGTTCTTC.

This clonotype was observed at least ten times. The chain combines TRBV20-1 with TRBJ1-5; no firm D call. The V gene lost 1 base and the J gene lost 6 bases, with 10 bases spanning the gap. The germline V gene has CDR1 DFQATT and CDR2 SNEGSKA (reference sequence). The CDR3 has 13 amino acids. The CDR3 loop is CSARGPGSQPQHF. CDR3 nucleotides: TGCAGTGCTAGAGGCCCCGGCTCTCAGCCCCAGCATTTT.